The 21 T cell receptor beta chains in this list originate from one sample, sequenced in a study of blood T cells in healthy people across ages. A J-beta primer mix and a sample-barcoded 5' primer were used in a second PCR of roughly 6 to 12 cycles. TCRdb processed the 5' RACE reads anew with MiXCR; each CDR3 protein has one entry. The sample includes about 670,000 distinct CDR3 sequences, around 50% of them seen just once. Sequences were obtained from blood. These receptors were collected from an elderly woman in good health.

The chain joins TRBV12-3 or TRBV12-4 to TRBJ2-5; either TRBD1 or TRBD2 may fit D (5 bases each). The CDR3 runs to 17 residues. The V gene lost 5 bases and the J gene lost 11 bases, with 30 bases spanning the gap. This chain's CDR3 is CASSLGLRGSSYNEQYF. In nucleotides, the CDR3 is TGTGCCAGCAGTCTCGGGTTGAGGGGTAGCTCCTACAATGAGCAGTACTTC.

The chain combines TRBV3-1 with TRBJ2-5; TRBD2 matches 8 bases. This CDR3 region has 14 residues. Looked up from germline, CDR1 is LGHDT and CDR2 is YNNKEL (reference sequence). Trimming took 4 bases from V and 3 from J; bases not matched to a gene: 4. The CDR3 here is CASSLAGFKETQYF. CDR3 nucleotides: TGTGCCAGCAGCCTAGCGGGATTCAAAGAGACCCAGTACTTC.

Only a few counts were recorded for this clonotype. The V call is TRBV4-2, the J call TRBJ2-5; D is perhaps TRBD2 (5 bases). Germline V gives CDR1 LGHNA, CDR2 YNFKEQ. The CDR3 contains 14 residues. V was pared by 1 base and J by 1 base, with 7 bases between. The CDR3 loop reads CASSQGRGQETQYF. In DNA form, the CDR3 reads TGTGCCAGCAGCCAAGGTCGGGGCCAAGAGACCCAGTACTTC.

This clonotype occurred a few times. The V call is TRBV14, the J call TRBJ2-3, with D possibly being TRBD1 (6 bases). The germline V gene has CDR1 SGHDN and CDR2 FVKESK. The CDR3 extends over 15 amino acids. The V end was cut by 1 base, the J end by 2 bases, with 10 bases between. CDR3 nucleotide sequence: TGTGCCAGCAGCCAAGTGGGGGCCAACACAGATACGCAGTATTTT. Translating it yields CASSQVGANTDTQYF.

The chain combines TRBV12-3 or TRBV12-4 with TRBJ2-3; TRBD2 agrees at 9 bases. The CDR3 runs to 14 residues. V lost 7 bases, J lost 5 bases, and 7 bases stayed unmatched. The CDR3 is CASNGGGGGDTQYF. CDR3 nucleotide sequence: TGTGCCAGCAATGGCGGGGGGGGCGGAGATACGCAGTATTTT.

The rearrangement links TRBV29-1 to TRBJ2-3; no reliable D call. The CDR3 runs 10 residues. In germline, CDR1 is SQVTM, CDR2 ANQGSEA. Trimming stripped 7 bases from V and 1 base from J, with 3 bases between. Here the CDR3 reads CSGRTDTQYF. The CDR3 region has the DNA TGCAGCGGGCGCACAGATACGCAGTATTTT.

This clonotype turned up a few times. This may be a read error, as it is one base from a much larger clone. The gene calls are TRBV28 and TRBJ2-7; 11 positions match TRBD2. V lost 5 bases, J lost 7 bases, and 10 bases stayed unmatched. Germline CDR1 is MDHEN and CDR2 is SYDVKM. This CDR3 is built from 15 residues. The CDR3 loop reads CASSPLAGEANEQYF. CDR3 nucleotides: TGTGCCAGCAGTCCACTAGCGGGAGAAGCGAATGAGCAGTACTTC.

The J gene is TRBJ2-5, the V gene TRBV20-1, with no clear D. The CDR3 length is 12 residues. V lost 3 bases to trimming and J lost 4 bases, with 9 bases between them. CDR1 DFQATT and CDR2 SNEGSKA come from the germline V gene (reference sequence). CDR3 nucleotide sequence: TGCAGTGCTAGGGTCAGTGGAGAGACCCAGTACTTC. This sequence encodes CSARVSGETQYF.

At least ten counts were recorded for this clonotype. The gene calls are TRBV5-1 and TRBJ2-2; no definite D call. The CDR3 is made up of 14 amino acids. V lost 4 bases and J 6 bases, leaving 13 bases between the germline ends. The germline V gene encodes CDR1 SGHRS and CDR2 YFSETQ. The DNA for the CDR3 is TGCGCCAGCAGCCCTCTGGGGATGTCCGGGGAGCTGTTTTTT. As protein: CASSPLGMSGELFF. The full variable domain, in which reference TRBV5-1 and TRBJ2-2 provide the parts outside the CDR3, is KAGVTQTPRYLIKTRGQQVTLSCSPISGHRSVSWYQQTPGQGLQFLFEYFSETQRNKGNFPGRFSGRQFSNSRSEMNVSTLELGDSALYLCASSPLGMSGELFFGEGSRLTVL.

The sample holds many counts of this clonotype. The chain has TRBV20-1 and TRBJ2-1; TRBD2 matches at 8 bases. Germline V gives CDR1 DFQATT, CDR2 SNEGSKA (reference sequence). The CDR3 is 14 residues long. J was trimmed by 8 bases and V by 0 bases; bases with no gene match: 6. The CDR3 region has the DNA TGCAGTGCTAGAGAGCGGGGGGCCAGGGATGAGCAGTTCTTC. Amino acids: CSARERGARDEQFF.

The chain has TRBV7-2 and TRBJ2-7; weak D call: TRBD2 (6 bases). Germline V gene data show CDR1 as SGHTA and CDR2 as FQGNSA. The CDR3 totals 13 residues. V shed 8 bases and J shed 0 bases, with 11 bases lying between them. CDR3 protein: CASGRGFSYEQYF. CDR3 DNA: TGTGCCAGCGGCCGGGGGTTCTCCTACGAGCAGTACTTC.

As for this clonotype: Possible read error: a much larger clone is one base away. This chain links TRBV5-1 with TRBJ2-7; tentatively, D is TRBD1 (5 bases). The V and J ends lost 3 bases and 3 bases respectively, with 16 bases between them. The CDR3 contains 15 residues. The germline gives CDR1 SGHRS, CDR2 YFSETQ. CDR3 in amino acids: CASSWVAGPNYEQYF. In nucleotides, the CDR3 is TGCGCCAGCAGCTGGGTAGCAGGGCCGAACTACGAGCAGTACTTC.

In regard to this clonotype: With a much larger clone just one base away, this may be a read error. The chain is built from TRBV11-2 and TRBJ1-2; 8 bases line up with TRBD1. CDR3 length: 16 residues. Germline assignment: CDR1 SGHAT and CDR2 FQNNGV. The ends lost 5 bases at V and 6 bases at J; junction bases unmatched: 14. As DNA, the CDR3 is TGTGCCAGCAGCCTCGACCCCGGACAGGGCGGCCATGGCTACACCTTC. This encodes CASSLDPGQGGHGYTF.

This chain joins TRBV7-9 and TRBJ1-1; 10 nucleotides match TRBD1. The germline gives CDR1 SEHNR, CDR2 FQNEAQ (reference sequence). With V trimmed by 8 bases and J by 0 bases, 3 bases remained unmatched. The CDR3 sequence is 14 residues long. The CDR3 is CASRDRGMNTEAFF. The CDR3 DNA follows: TGTGCCAGCCGGGACAGGGGTATGAACACTGAAGCTTTCTTT.

A few counts support this clonotype. The CDR3 coding sequence is TGTGCCAGCAGCCAGGACTACCGCCAAACCGGGGAGCTGTTTTTT. Its protein is CASSQDYRQTGELFF. This chain links TRBV7-3 with TRBJ2-2; a weak D match, TRBD2 (6 bases). Germline V gene lookup returns CDR1 SGHTA and CDR2 FQGTGA. There are 15 residues in the CDR3. Trimming removed 5 bases from V and 5 bases from J, with 15 bases in between.

J is TRBJ2-5 and V is TRBV12-5, with a possible D match to TRBD1 (5 bases). Per the germline V gene, CDR1 is LGHNT and CDR2 is FRNRAP. V lost 1 base to trimming and J lost 5 bases, with 11 bases between them. The CDR3 runs to 14 residues. CDR3 loop: CASGLDGAPETQYF. The CDR3 nucleotides are TGTGCTAGTGGTTTGGATGGGGCGCCGGAGACCCAGTACTTC.

J is TRBJ2-7 and V is TRBV7-8; weak D call: TRBD1 (6 bases). CDR3 size: 14 residues. Per the germline V gene, CDR1 is SGHVS and CDR2 is FQNEAQ. V was clipped by 2 bases and J by 3 bases, with 11 bases between them. The DNA of the CDR3 is TGTGCCAGCAGCTTAAACCGGGACAACTACGAGCAGTACTTC. This gives the protein CASSLNRDNYEQYF. Variable domain in full (rest from reference TRBV7-8 and TRBJ2-7): GAGVSQSPRYKVAKRGQDVALRCDPISGHVSLFWYQQALGQGPEFLTYFQNEAQLDKSGLPSDRFFAERPEGSVSTLKIQRTQQEDSAVYLCASSLNRDNYEQYFGPGTRLTVT.

This clonotype was counted once. The J gene is TRBJ1-3, the V gene TRBV20-1, with 7 bases aligning to TRBD1. Germline V gene lookup returns CDR1 DFQATT and CDR2 SNEGSKA (reference sequence). Losses at the gene ends were 0 bases for V and 4 bases for J; bases not matched to a gene: 6. CDR3 length: 15 amino acids. In DNA form, the CDR3 reads TGCAGTGCTAGAGATCAGGGGGTGGGCGGAAACACCATATATTTT. Its protein product is CSARDQGVGGNTIYF.

At least ten counts were recorded for this clonotype. The gene calls are TRBV7-2 and TRBJ2-3; 9 bases map to TRBD1. The germline V gene encodes CDR1 SGHTA and CDR2 FQGNSA. There are 15 residues in the CDR3. Unmatched junction bases numbered 6, after V lost 4 bases and J lost 4 bases. The CDR3 DNA is TGTGCCAGCAGCTCGGGACAGGGTTTCCCAGATACGCAGTATTTT. This translates into CASSSGQGFPDTQYF.

The gene calls are TRBV6-1 and TRBJ1-4, with TRBD1 identical over 10 bases. CDR1 is MNHNS and CDR2 is SASEGT in the germline V gene. V dropped 6 bases and J dropped 3; count of bases not matched to a gene: 4. The CDR3 covers 15 residues. The CDR3: CASRTTGGSNEKLFF. CDR3 coding DNA: TGTGCCAGCAGGACGACAGGGGGCTCTAATGAAAAACTGTTTTTT.

The V and J genes are TRBV7-2 and TRBJ1-5, with 9 bases aligning to TRBD1. CDR3 size: 15 residues. Unmatched junction bases numbered 8, after V lost 5 bases and J lost 6 bases. CDR1 SGHTA and CDR2 FQGNSA come from the germline V gene. The CDR3 nucleotides are TGTGCCAGCAGCCTGGGGACAGGGAGAGCTCAGCCCCAGCATTTT. Translating gives CASSLGTGRAQPQHF.